The TCR beta chain described here comes from a study of chemoradiotherapy in HPV16-positive cancers. The germline V gene has CDR1 SGHTA and CDR2 FQGNSA. The CDR3 sequence is 15 residues long. Trimming removed 2 bases from V and 6 bases from J; junction bases left unmatched: 6. Points on this clone: Its antigen is as yet unknown.

Study outcomes and limitations: During treatment, candidate HPV-specific clones and E7-related motifs expanded in tumor. In HPV16-positive patients, HPV-responsive T-cell expansion tracked better recurrence-free survival.

TCRdb's copy holds only in-frame clones and misses some; the assay was immunoSEQ multiplex PCR. The sample has about 14,000 clones, roughly 74% seen once. This sequence was found in a human donor with HPV-associated anogenital cancer. The V gene is TRBV7-2, the J gene TRBJ1-4; 7 nucleotides align to TRBD1. The specimen was obtained from a patient who underwent chemoradiotherapy. The CDR3 DNA reads TGTGCCAGCAGCTTATCCCGACAGGGAGATGAAAAACTGTTTTTT. Amino acid sequence: CASSLSRQGDEKLFF.